This TCR beta chain was sequenced in a study of CD8 T cells in ankylosing spondylitis. In its sample, this clonotype was seen many times. The antigen is unknown. Findings and limits, study-wide: Reports say disease-linked clones showed up significantly more in matched ankylosing spondylitis synovial fluid.

TCRdb reanalysed the 5' RACE reads using MiXCR and keeps one entry per CDR3 protein. The table lists roughly 220,000 distinct CDR3 sequences, more than 9% of them singletons. The CDR3 contains 12 residues. Germline CDR1 is SGHRS and CDR2 is YFSETQ. V shed 0 bases and J shed 3 bases, with 3 bases lying between them. This TCR was recovered from a male donor with ankylosing spondylitis or in good health (not recorded which). The sequenced sample consisted of blood, either unsorted or a sorted T cell fraction (not recorded which). V is TRBV5-1 and J is TRBJ1-2; D not certain. The CDR3 DNA sequence: TGCGCCAGCAGCTTGGATGACTATGGCTACACCTTC. Encoded protein: CASSLDDYGYTF.